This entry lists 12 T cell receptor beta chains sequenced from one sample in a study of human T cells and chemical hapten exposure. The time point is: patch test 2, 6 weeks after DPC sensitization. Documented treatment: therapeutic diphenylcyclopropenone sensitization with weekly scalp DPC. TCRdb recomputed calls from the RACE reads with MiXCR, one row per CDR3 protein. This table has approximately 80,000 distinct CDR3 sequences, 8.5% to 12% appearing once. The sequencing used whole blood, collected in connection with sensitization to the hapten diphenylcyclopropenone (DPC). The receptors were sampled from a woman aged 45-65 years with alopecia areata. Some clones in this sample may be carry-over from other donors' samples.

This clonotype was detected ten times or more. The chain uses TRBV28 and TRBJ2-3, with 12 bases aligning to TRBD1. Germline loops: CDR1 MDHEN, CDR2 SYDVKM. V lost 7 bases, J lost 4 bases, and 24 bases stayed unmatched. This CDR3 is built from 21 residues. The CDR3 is CASNIFPFFEPGQGASDTQYF. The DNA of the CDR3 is TGTGCCAGCAACATATTCCCTTTCTTCGAACCGGGACAGGGGGCATCAGATACGCAGTATTTT.

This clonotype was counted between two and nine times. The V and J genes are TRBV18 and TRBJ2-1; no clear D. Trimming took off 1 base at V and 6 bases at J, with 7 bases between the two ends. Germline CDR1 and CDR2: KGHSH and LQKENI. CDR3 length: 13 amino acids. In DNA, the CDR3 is TGTGCCAGCTCACCACAGGGCGTCAATGAGCAGTTCTTC. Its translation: CASSPQGVNEQFF.

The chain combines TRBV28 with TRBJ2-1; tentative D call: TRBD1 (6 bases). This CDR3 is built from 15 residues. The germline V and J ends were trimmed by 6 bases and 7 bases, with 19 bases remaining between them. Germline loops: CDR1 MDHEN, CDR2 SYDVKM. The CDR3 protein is CASSGPGAGANEQFF. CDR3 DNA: TGTGCCAGCAGCGGCCCAGGGGCGGGTGCGAATGAGCAGTTCTTC.

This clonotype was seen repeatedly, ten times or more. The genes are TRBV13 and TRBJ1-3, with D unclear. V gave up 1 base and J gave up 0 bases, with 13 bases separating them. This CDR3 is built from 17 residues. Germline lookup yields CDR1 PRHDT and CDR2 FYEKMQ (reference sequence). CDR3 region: CASSLDSVKSSGNTIYF. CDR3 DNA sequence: TGTGCCAGCAGCTTAGATTCTGTCAAGAGCTCTGGAAACACCATATATTTT.

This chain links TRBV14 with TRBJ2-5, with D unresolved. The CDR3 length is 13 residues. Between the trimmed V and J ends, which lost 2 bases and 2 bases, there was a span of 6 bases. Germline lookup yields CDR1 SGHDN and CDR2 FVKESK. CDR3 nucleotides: TGTGCCAGCAGCCAATTCACACAAGAGACCCAGTACTTC. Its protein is CASSQFTQETQYF.

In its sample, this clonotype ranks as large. The CDR3 here is CASSEGLAGLTDTQYF. CDR3 in DNA: TGCGCCAGCAGTGAGGGACTAGCGGGGCTCACAGATACGCAGTATTTT. This sequence joins TRBV4-3 and TRBJ2-3; TRBD2 matches 13 bases. V gave up 6 bases and J gave up 2 bases; unmatched junction bases: 5. Germline V gene lookup returns CDR1 LGHNA and CDR2 YSLEER. CDR3 length: 16 residues.

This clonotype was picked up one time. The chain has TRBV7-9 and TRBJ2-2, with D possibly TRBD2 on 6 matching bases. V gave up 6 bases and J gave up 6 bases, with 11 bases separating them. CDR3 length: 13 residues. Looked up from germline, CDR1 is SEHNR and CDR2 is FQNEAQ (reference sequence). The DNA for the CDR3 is TGTGCCAGCAGGCAAACTAGCCCCGGGGAGCTGTTTTTT. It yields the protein CASRQTSPGELFF.

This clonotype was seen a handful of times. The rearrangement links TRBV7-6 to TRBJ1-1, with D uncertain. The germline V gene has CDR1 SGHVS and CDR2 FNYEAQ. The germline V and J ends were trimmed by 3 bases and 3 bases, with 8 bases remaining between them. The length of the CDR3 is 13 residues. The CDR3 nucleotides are TGTGCCAGCAGCTTTAAGGGTGACACTGAAGCTTTCTTT. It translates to CASSFKGDTEAFF.

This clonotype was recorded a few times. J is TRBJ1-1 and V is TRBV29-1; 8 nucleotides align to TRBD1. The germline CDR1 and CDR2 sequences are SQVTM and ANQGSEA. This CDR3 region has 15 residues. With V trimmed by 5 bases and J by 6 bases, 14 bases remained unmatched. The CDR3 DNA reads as TGCAGCGTTCTAGGACAGGGAAGATCCTTAGCTGAAGCTTTCTTT. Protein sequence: CSVLGQGRSLAEAFF.

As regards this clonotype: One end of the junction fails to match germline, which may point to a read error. CDR3 protein: CASSLDRRAHF. The CDR3 DNA reads as TGTGCCAGCAGCCTGGATAGGCGAGCACACTTC. The chain is built from TRBV7-9 and TRBJ2-7; D gene uncertain. This CDR3 has 11 residues. The germline V gene has CDR1 SEHNR and CDR2 FQNEAQ (reference sequence).

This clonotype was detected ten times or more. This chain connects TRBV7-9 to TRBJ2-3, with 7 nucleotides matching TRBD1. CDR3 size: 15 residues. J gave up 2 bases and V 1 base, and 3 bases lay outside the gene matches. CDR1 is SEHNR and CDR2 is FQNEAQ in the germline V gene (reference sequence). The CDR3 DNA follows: TGTGCCAGCAGCTTAGGAGACAGGGTCACAGATACGCAGTATTTT. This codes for CASSLGDRVTDTQYF.

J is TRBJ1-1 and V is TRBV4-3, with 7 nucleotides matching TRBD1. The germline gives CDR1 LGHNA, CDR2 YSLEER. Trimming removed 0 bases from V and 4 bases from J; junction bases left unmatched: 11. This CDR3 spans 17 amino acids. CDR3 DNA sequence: TGCGCCAGCAGCCAAGATCGGGCAGGGGGGAGAGTCACTGAAGCTTTCTTT. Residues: CASSQDRAGGRVTEAFF.